This T cell receptor beta chain stems from a study of T cells in Graves' hyperthyroidism and ophthalmopathy. On this clonotype: Antigen unknown.

TCR beta CDR3 sequences were amplified from RNA transcripts. A first-round RT-PCR of the TCR CDR3 used the HTBI primer set. TCRdb re-derived calls from the multiplex PCR reads in MiXCR, one entry per CDR3 protein. The sample carries about 570,000 distinct CDR3 sequences, around 45% recorded once. The germline V gene has CDR1 MNHNS and CDR2 SASEGT. With V trimmed by 4 bases and J by 3 bases, 7 bases remained unmatched. The CDR3 sequence is 16 residues long. General study results and limits: Using 13 V-J features, a model discriminated ophthalmopathy from stable hyperthyroidism.

This clonotype was obtained from an adult woman with Graves' disease, either hyperthyroidism or ophthalmopathy (not recorded which). Specimen: peripheral blood or thyroid tissue (not recorded which). This chain joins TRBV6-1 and TRBJ2-7, with 12 bases that match TRBD2. This CDR3 is CASSGLRTSGDYEQYF. CDR3 in DNA: TGTGCCAGCAGTGGCCTCAGGACTAGCGGGGACTACGAGCAGTACTTC.